This T cell receptor beta chain was obtained from a study of blood T cell repertoires in COVID-19. Data came from immunoSEQ multiplex PCR; TCRdb stores just in-frame clones and leaves some out. The sample shows approximately 210,000 clones, approximately 91% of them seen only once. The length of the CDR3 is 15 residues. The ends were cut back, 8 bases at V and 1 base at J, with 16 bases in the middle. Germline lookup yields CDR1 KGHDR and CDR2 SFDVKD. The sequence was collected from a woman between 35 and 50 years old with acute or convalescent COVID-19. The chain is built from TRBV24-1 and TRBJ1-1, with D possibly matching TRBD1 (5 bases). Sequenced: peripheral blood. The CDR3 sequence: CATTGGTGPNTEAFF. The CDR3 region has the DNA TGTGCCACCACCGGGGGAACAGGACCGAACACTGAAGCTTTCTTT.